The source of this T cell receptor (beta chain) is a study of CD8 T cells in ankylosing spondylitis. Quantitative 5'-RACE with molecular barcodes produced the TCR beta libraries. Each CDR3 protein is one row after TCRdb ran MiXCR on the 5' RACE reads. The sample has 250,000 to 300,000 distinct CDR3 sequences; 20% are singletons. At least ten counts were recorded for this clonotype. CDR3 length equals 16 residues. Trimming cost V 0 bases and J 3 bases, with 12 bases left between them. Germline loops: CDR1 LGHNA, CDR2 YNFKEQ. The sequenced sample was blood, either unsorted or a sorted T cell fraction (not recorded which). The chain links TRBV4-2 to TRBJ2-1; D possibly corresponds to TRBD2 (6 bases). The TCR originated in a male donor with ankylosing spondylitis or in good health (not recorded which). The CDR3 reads CASSQDVAGIYNEQFF. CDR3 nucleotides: TGTGCCAGCAGCCAAGATGTGGCGGGGATCTACAATGAGCAGTTCTTC.